The present T cell receptor (beta chain) was sequenced within a study of OX40 agonist ivuxolimab in advanced cancers. The wider study: Earlier anti-PD-1, anti-PD-L1 or anti-CTLA-4 therapy was permitted; about 44% had received some. Three patients responded partially, comprising one with hepatocellular carcinoma and two with cutaneous melanoma.

Enrollment shut out patients with autoimmune disease history or systemic immunosuppression. CDR1 SGDLS and CDR2 YYNGEE come from the germline V gene. The CDR3 contains 17 residues. V dropped 0 bases and J dropped 7 bases, with 22 bases sitting between them. Here immunoSEQ multiplex PCR was the method, and the copy in TCRdb shows in-frame clones only, minus some. The profile shows around 40,000 clones, about 87% of them singletons. The source was CD4+ or CD8+ T cells sorted from blood, collected in a trial of the OX40 agonist ivuxolimab. The origin of this receptor is an adult with an advanced solid tumor such as melanoma, head and neck, liver or kidney cancer. V gene TRBV9 combines with J gene TRBJ1-2; maybe TRBD1 (6 bases). The CDR3 bases are TGTGCCAGCAGCGTAGATCCGGGGGGGCAGGGCGTGGCTGGCTACACCTTC. Translated, it gives CASSVDPGGQGVAGYTF.